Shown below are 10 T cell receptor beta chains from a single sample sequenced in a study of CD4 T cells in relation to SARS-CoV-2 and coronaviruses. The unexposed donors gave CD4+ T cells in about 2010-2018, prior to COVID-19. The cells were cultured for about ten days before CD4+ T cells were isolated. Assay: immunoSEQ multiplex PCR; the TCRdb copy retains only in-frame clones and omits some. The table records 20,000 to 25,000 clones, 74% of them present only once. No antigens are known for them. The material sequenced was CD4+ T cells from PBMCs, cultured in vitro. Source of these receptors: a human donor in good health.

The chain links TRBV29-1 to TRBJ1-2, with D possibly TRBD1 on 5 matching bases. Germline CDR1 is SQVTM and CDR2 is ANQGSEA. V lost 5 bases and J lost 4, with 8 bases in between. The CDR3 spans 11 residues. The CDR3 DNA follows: TGCAGCGTTCGGGACGTCTATGGCTACACCTTC. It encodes CSVRDVYGYTF.

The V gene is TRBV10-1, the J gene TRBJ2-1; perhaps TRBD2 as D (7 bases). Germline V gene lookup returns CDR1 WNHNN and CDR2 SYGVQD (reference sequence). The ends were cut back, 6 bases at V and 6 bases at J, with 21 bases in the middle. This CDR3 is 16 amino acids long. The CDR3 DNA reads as TGCGCCAGCAGCGGGGGGCCGAACGTGTACGGCAATGAGCAGTTCTTC. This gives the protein CASSGGPNVYGNEQFF.

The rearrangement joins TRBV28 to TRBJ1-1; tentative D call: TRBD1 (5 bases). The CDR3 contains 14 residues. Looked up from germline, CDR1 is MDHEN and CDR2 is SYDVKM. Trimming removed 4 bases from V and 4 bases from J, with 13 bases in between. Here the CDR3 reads CASSWGTETTEAFF. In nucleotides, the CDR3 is TGTGCCAGCAGTTGGGGGACGGAGACCACTGAAGCTTTCTTT.

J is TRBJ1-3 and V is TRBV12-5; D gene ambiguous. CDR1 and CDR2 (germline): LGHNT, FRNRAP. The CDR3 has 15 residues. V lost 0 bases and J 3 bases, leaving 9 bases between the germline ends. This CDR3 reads CASGLVTLGGNTIYF. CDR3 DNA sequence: TGTGCTAGTGGTTTGGTAACCTTAGGTGGAAACACCATATATTTT.

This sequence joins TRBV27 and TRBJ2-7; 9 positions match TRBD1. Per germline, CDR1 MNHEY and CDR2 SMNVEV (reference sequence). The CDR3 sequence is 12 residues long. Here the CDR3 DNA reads TGTGCTACCGGGACAGGGACCTACGAGCAGTACTTC. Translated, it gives CATGTGTYEQYF.

The CDR3 here is CASLAGQGGSGANVLTF. DNA of the CDR3: TGTGCCAGCCTCGCCGGGCAGGGGGGCTCTGGGGCCAACGTCCTGACTTTC. The chain links TRBV19 to TRBJ2-6; the D gene is possibly TRBD1 (7 bases). Germline values: CDR1 LNHDA, CDR2 SQIVND (reference sequence). The CDR3 extends over 17 amino acids. Trimming shortened V by 9 bases and J by 0 bases, and 18 bases separated the two germline ends.

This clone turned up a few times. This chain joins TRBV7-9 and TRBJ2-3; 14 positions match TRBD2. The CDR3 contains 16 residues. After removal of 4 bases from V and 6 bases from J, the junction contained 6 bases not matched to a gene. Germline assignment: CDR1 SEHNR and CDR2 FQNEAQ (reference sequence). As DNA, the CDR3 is TGTGCCAGCAGCTCGGGACTAGCGGGAGTTGGTGATACGCAGTATTTT. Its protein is CASSSGLAGVGDTQYF. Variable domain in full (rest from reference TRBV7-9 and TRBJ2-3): DTGVSQNPRHKITKRGQNVTFRCDPISEHNRLYWYRQTLGQGPEFLTYFQNEAQLEKSRLLSDRFSAERPKGSFSTLEIQRTEQGDSAMYLCASSSGLAGVGDTQYFGPGTRLTVL.

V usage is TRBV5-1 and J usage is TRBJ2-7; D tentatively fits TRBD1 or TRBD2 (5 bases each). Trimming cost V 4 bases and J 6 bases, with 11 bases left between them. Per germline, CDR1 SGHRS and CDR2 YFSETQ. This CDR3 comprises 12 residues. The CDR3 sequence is CASSPGPPEQYF. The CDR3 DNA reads TGCGCCAGCAGCCCGGGGCCTCCCGAGCAGTACTTC.

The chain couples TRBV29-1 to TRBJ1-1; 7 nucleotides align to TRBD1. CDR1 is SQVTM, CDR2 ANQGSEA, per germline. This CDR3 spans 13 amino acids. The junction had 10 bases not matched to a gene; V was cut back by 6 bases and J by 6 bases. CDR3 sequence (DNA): TGCAGCGTCACCAGGGGGGGAATGGCTGAAGCTTTCTTT. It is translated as CSVTRGGMAEAFF.

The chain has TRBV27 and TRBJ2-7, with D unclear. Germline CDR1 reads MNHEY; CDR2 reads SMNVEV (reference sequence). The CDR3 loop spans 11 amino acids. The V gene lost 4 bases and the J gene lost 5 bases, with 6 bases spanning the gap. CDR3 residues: CASSWCHEQYF. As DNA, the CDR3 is TGTGCCAGCAGTTGGTGCCACGAGCAGTACTTC.